This is a list of T cell receptor beta chains from one sample in a study of human T cells and chemical hapten exposure. TCRdb fed the RACE reads into MiXCR, producing one record per CDR3 protein. The repertoire holds some 45,000 distinct CDR3 sequences, with 3.5% to 5% as singletons. Sequencing was performed on whole blood. The source of these receptors is a human donor in good health. Some clones in this sample may be carry-over from other donors' samples. CDR3s include the opening cysteine and the closing phenylalanine or tryptophan. D genes are given only for firm matches. Clone size appears in some rows only: once, few, many, or a class for an expanded clone.

j_call clone_size d_call v_call cdr3_nt cdr3_aa
TRBJ2-3 few . TRBV5-1 TGCGCCAGCAGCATCCAGGGGGGAGATACGCAGTATTTT CASSIQGGDTQYF
TRBJ1-5 . TRBD1 TRBV2 TGTGCCAGCAGTGGACAGGGGTACAATCAGCCCCAGCATTTT CASSGQGYNQPQHF
TRBJ2-5 many . TRBV29-1 TGCAGCGTTGGCTTTGAGACCCAGTACTTC CSVGFETQYF
TRBJ1-1 many . TRBV27 TGTGCCAGCAGTTTTCGTAGAAGTCAGAACACTGAAGCTTTCTTT CASSFRRSQNTEAFF
TRBJ1-2 . . TRBV6-1 TGTGCCAGTTCTGAGGGGCCCCGTCCAAATGGCTACACCTTC CASSEGPRPNGYTF
TRBJ2-7 . . TRBV11-2 TGTGCCAGCACCCCTTGGGGGGAACTCTCCTACGAGCAGTACTTC CASTPWGELSYEQYF
TRBJ2-7 many . TRBV12-3/TRBV12-4 TGTGCCAGCAGGATTAGCGGCCCCCGTTACGAGCAGTACTTC CASRISGPRYEQYF
TRBJ1-1 many . TRBV18 TGTGCCAGCTCACCCCAACCAGTAGGGCTGGGCACTGAAGCTTTCTTT CASSPQPVGLGTEAFF
TRBJ2-3 many . TRBV7-2 TGTGCCAGCAGCCAGGGGAGCACAGATACGCAGTATTTT CASSQGSTDTQYF
TRBJ2-7 few . TRBV3-1 TGTGCCAGCAGCCAAACCTTGACACCATACGAGCAGTACTTC CASSQTLTPYEQYF
TRBJ1-2 few . TRBV27 TGTGCCAGCAGTTTGAAGGGAAATGGCTACACCTTC CASSLKGNGYTF
TRBJ2-1 many . TRBV24-1 TGTGCCACCAGTGATTTTAACAGCCCCCGAGGGAATGAGCAGTTCTTC CATSDFNSPRGNEQFF
TRBJ2-3 many TRBD2 TRBV6-5 TGTGCCAGCACCGAGGGACTAGGTCGTACAGATACGCAGTATTTT CASTEGLGRTDTQYF
TRBJ2-4 few TRBD1 TRBV5-1 TGCGCCAGCAGCTTGGAGACAGGGGAGATGATGGCCAAAAACATTCAGTACTTC CASSLETGEMMAKNIQYF
TRBJ2-4 many TRBD2 TRBV25-1 TGTGCCAGCACAGGGAGGGTAAACATTCAGTACTTC CASTGRVNIQYF
TRBJ2-4 few . TRBV2 TGTGCCAGCAGCAAATCACCAACTCTAGCCAAAAACATTCAGTACTTC CASSKSPTLAKNIQYF
TRBJ2-5 . TRBD2 TRBV14 TGTGCCAGCAGCCCCGAGGGATCTAGCGGGCTCAGGAGGGAGACCCAGTACTTC CASSPEGSSGLRRETQYF
TRBJ1-5 few . TRBV10-2 TGCGCCAGCTCCGCCGAAGGGGGGCCCAATCAGCCCCAGCATTTT CASSAEGGPNQPQHF
TRBJ2-1 many TRBD2 TRBV5-4 TGTGCCAGCAGCTTGGAGTCTAGCGGGAGGACATACAATGAGCAGTTCTTC CASSLESSGRTYNEQFF
TRBJ2-4 many TRBD2 TRBV5-1 TGCGCCAGCAGTTCGACTAGCGGGAGAGGCAGAGCCAAAAACATTCAGTACTTC CASSSTSGRGRAKNIQYF
TRBJ2-7 . TRBD1 TRBV28 TGTGCCAGCAGTTTACAAAGGATGGGACAGGGCTACGAGCAGTACTTC CASSLQRMGQGYEQYF
TRBJ2-7 many . TRBV6-5 TGTGCCAGCAGTTACTCGGGTAGCATAGGCTACGAGCAGTACTTC CASSYSGSIGYEQYF
TRBJ2-7 many TRBD1 TRBV4-1 TGCGCCAGCAGCCACCCCTCGGGGACAGCCTACGAGCAGTACTTC CASSHPSGTAYEQYF
TRBJ1-2 few . TRBV3-1 TGTGCCAGCAGCCAAGAAATGGATAGTGGACTTTCTAACTATGGCTACACCTTC CASSQEMDSGLSNYGYTF
TRBJ1-1 many . TRBV5-6 TGTGCCAGCAGCTACACAGAGAACACTGAAGCTTTCTTT CASSYTENTEAFF
TRBJ1-2 few . TRBV29-1 TGCAGCGTTCGGGGTGATGAGAACTATGGCTACACCTTC CSVRGDENYGYTF
TRBJ2-2 many TRBD2 TRBV6-2/TRBV6-3 TGTGCCAGCATAGGCGGGAGATTCCCCGGGGAGCTGTTTTTT CASIGGRFPGELFF
TRBJ2-3 many . TRBV10-3 TGTGCCATCAGTGGACAGAAGGAGGATACGCAGTATTTT CAISGQKEDTQYF
TRBJ2-7 many . TRBV12-3/TRBV12-4 TGTGCCAGCAGTTTAATGAAACCGCTCAGGGAGGACGAGCAGTACTTC CASSLMKPLREDEQYF
TRBJ1-1 many . TRBV29-1 TGCAGCGTTGTTTCGGCGGGCACTGAAGCTTTCTTT CSVVSAGTEAFF
TRBJ2-1 many . TRBV5-1 TGCGCCAGCAGCTTGGCACTCGCAGCCTACAATGAGCAGTTCTTC CASSLALAAYNEQFF
TRBJ2-1 . . TRBV11-2 TGTGCCAGCAGCTTAGAGATGGGGGGCCACCCCCGGTTCTTC CASSLEMGGHPRFF
TRBJ2-3 . . TRBV5-1 TGCGCCAGCAACCTACGCGAGGGGGGCACAGATACGCAGTATTTT CASNLREGGTDTQYF
TRBJ2-1 few TRBD1 TRBV4-1 TGCGCCAGCAGCCAAGATGGGACAGTCTACAATGAGCAGTTCTTC CASSQDGTVYNEQFF
TRBJ1-1 few . TRBV5-1 TGCGCCAGCAAGGGAAGGGAGGGCAACACTGAAGCTTTCTTT CASKGREGNTEAFF
TRBJ2-7 many TRBD2 TRBV27 TGTGCCAGCCGGGGACTAGCGACTACCTACGAGCAGTACTTC CASRGLATTYEQYF
TRBJ2-2 many . TRBV13 TGTGCCAGCAGCGTCACGCCAGGAGGTACCGGGGAGCTGTTTTTT CASSVTPGGTGELFF
TRBJ2-7 many TRBD2 TRBV30 TGTGCCTGGACTAGCGGGAGCTCCTACGAGCAGTACTTC CAWTSGSSYEQYF
TRBJ2-7 many TRBD1 TRBV29-1 TGCAGCGCTACCGGGACAGGGGCCTACGAGCAGTACTTC CSATGTGAYEQYF
TRBJ1-6 few . TRBV27 TGTGCCAGCAGTTCGGGACATAATTCACCCCTCCACTTT CASSSGHNSPLHF
TRBJ1-3 many . TRBV6-5 TGTGCCAGCAGCCGCGGACAGAACTCTGGAAACACCATATATTTT CASSRGQNSGNTIYF
TRBJ2-5 many TRBD2 TRBV14 TGTGCCAGCAGCCGAGATAGCGGGAGGAGGGAGGAGACCCAGTACTTC CASSRDSGRREETQYF
TRBJ2-7 many TRBD2 TRBV3-1 TGTGCCAGCAGCCCGAGACTAGCACTCTTAGATTCGTACGAGCAGTACTTC CASSPRLALLDSYEQYF
TRBJ1-1 many . TRBV12-3/TRBV12-4 TGTGCCAGCAGTGGGGGGGGAAGGCACACTGAAGCTTTCTTT CASSGGGRHTEAFF
TRBJ1-1 many TRBD1 TRBV5-1 TGCGCCAGCAGCTTGGTCCCGGGACAGGGATCAGCTTTCTTT CASSLVPGQGSAFF
TRBJ2-3 . . TRBV11-2 TGTGCCAGCAGCTTAGAGGGGCTCACAGATACGCAGTATTTT CASSLEGLTDTQYF
TRBJ1-5 many . TRBV28 TGTGCCAGCAGTTTGAGAGCCCGCAATCAGCCCCAGCATTTT CASSLRARNQPQHF
TRBJ2-6 . . TRBV3-1 TGTGCCAGCAGCCCCTTTCACTCTGGGGCCAACGTCCTGACTTTC CASSPFHSGANVLTF
TRBJ2-5 many . TRBV12-3/TRBV12-4 TGTGCCAGCGGGACGGGACATCGCCAAGAGACCCAGTACTTC CASGTGHRQETQYF
TRBJ2-2 many . TRBV4-1 TGCGCCAGCAGCCAAGTGGGGACGTCCGGGGAGCTGTTTTTT CASSQVGTSGELFF
TRBJ2-1 many TRBD2 TRBV29-1 TGCAGCGTTCCCACCGGGACTAGTGTTGAGCAGTTCTTC CSVPTGTSVEQFF
TRBJ2-7 few TRBD2 TRBV27 TGTGCCAGCAGTGCCTACCCTAGCGGGGCCCCCTACGAGCAGTACTTC CASSAYPSGAPYEQYF
TRBJ2-7 few TRBD2 TRBV5-4 TGTGCCAGCAGCTTAAGCGGGAGGGCCGGGTACGAGCAGTACTTC CASSLSGRAGYEQYF
TRBJ1-1 many . TRBV28 TGTGCCAGCAGTTCCCTCCTGGGGGGAGGGAACACTGAAGCTTTCTTT CASSSLLGGGNTEAFF
TRBJ1-1 many TRBD1 TRBV12-3/TRBV12-4 TGTGCCAGCACCAGGGACAGGGCGACCTCAGCTTTT CASTRDRATSAF